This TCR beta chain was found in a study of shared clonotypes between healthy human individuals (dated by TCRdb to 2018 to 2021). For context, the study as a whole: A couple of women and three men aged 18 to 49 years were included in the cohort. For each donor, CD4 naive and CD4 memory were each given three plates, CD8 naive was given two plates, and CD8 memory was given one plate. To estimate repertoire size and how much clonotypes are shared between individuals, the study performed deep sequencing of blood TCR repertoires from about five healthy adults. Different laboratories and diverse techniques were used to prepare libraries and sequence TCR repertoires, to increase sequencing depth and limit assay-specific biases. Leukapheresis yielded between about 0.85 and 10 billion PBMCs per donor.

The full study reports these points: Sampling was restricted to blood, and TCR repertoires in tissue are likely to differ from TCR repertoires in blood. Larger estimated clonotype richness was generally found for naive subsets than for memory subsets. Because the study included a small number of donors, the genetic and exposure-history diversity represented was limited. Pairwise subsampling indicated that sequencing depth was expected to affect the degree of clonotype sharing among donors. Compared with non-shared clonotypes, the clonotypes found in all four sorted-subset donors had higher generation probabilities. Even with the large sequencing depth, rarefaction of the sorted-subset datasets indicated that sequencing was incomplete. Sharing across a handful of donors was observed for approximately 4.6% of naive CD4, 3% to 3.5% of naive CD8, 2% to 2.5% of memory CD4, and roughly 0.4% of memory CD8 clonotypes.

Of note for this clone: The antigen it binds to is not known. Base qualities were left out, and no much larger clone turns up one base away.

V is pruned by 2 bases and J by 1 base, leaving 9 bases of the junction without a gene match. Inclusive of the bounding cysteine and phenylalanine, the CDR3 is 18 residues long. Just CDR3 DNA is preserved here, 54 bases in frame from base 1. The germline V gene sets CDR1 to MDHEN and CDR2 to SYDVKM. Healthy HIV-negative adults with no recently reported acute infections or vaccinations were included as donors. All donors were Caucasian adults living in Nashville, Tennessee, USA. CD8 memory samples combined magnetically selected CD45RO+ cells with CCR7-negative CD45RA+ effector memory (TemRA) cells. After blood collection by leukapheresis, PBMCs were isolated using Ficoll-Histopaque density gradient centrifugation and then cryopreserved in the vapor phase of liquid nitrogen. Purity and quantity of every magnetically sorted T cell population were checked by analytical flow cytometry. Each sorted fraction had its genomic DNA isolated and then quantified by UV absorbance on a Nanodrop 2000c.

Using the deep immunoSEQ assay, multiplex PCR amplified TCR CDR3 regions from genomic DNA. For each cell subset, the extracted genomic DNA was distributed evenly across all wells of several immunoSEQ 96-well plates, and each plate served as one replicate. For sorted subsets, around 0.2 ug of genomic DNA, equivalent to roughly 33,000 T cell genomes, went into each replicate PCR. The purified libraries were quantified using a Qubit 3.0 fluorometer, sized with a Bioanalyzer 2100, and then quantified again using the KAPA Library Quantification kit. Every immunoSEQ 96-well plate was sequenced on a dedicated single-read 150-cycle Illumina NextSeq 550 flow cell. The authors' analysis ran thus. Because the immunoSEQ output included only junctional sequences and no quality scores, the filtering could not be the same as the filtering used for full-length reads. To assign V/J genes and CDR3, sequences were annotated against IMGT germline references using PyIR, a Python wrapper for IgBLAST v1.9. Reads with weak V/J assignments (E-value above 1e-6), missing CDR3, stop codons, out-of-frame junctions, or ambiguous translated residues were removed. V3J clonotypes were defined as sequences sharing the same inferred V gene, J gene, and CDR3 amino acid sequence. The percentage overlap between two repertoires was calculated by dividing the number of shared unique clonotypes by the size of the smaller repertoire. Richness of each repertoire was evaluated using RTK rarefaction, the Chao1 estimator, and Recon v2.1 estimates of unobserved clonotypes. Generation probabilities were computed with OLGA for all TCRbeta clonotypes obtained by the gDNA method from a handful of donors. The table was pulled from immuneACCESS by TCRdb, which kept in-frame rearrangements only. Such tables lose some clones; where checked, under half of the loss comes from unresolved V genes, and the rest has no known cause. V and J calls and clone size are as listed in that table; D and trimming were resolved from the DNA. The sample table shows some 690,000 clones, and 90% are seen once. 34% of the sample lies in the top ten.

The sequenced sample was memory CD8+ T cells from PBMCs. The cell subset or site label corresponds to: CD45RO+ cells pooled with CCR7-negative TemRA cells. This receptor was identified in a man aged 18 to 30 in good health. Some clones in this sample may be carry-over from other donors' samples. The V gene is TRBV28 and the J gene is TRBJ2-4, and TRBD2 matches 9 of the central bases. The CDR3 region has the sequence CASSLPSGINHAKNIQYF. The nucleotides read TGTGCCAGCAGTTTACCTAGCGGGATAAACCACGCCAAAAACATTCAGTACTTC.